This passage covers 29 T cell receptor beta chains from one sample sequenced in a study of beta chain features in type 1 diabetes. The entirety of the isolated RNA underwent reverse transcription, so expressed TCRB transcripts were sequenced. Sequencing was performed with immunoSEQ multiplex PCR; in TCRdb, only in-frame clones are kept and a portion is missing. This sample has 390,000 or so clones, with over 11% found just once. Input material: naive CD4+ T cells from blood. These receptors came from a man younger than 40 in good health.

In this sample, this clone turned up a few times. The gene calls are TRBV12-5 and TRBJ2-4, with D possibly matching TRBD1 (6 bases). Trimming removed 6 bases from V and 4 bases from J, with 13 bases in between. This CDR3 has 14 amino acids. In germline, CDR1 is LGHNT, CDR2 FRNRAP. CDR3 nucleotide sequence: TGTGCTAGTGGCCATGGACAGCTAAAAAACATTCAGTACTTC. This sequence encodes CASGHGQLKNIQYF.

The chain uses TRBV7-2 and TRBJ1-2; D is unresolved. Germline assignment: CDR1 SGHTA and CDR2 FQGNSA. This CDR3 spans 14 amino acids. With 1 base removed from V and 5 bases from J, the gap between germline ends came to 11 bases. CDR3 DNA sequence: TGTGCCAGCAGCTTAGGAGGGTCAGTTTATGGCTACACCTTC. This sequence encodes CASSLGGSVYGYTF. Together with reference TRBV7-2 and TRBJ1-2, the CDR3 gives the full variable domain: GAGVSQSPSNKVTEKGKDVELRCDPISGHTALYWYRQSLGQGLEFLIYFQGNSAPDKSGLPSDRFSAERTGGSVSTLTIQRTQQEDSAVYLCASSLGGSVYGYTFGSGTRLTVV.

For the CDR3, the DNA is TGTGCCAGCTCACCGGGGTTGGAGCAGTTCTTC. Translating it yields CASSPGLEQFF. The chain uses TRBV18 and TRBJ2-1; D gene ambiguous. The CDR3 covers 11 residues. Trimming took off 3 bases at V and 10 bases at J, with 7 bases between the two ends. Germline CDR1 KGHSH, CDR2 LQKENI.

J is TRBJ2-5 and V is TRBV4-1; the D is unclear. The CDR3 loop spans 13 amino acids. CDR1 is MGHRA and CDR2 is YSYEKL in the germline V gene. The V end lost 6 bases, the J end lost 4 bases, and 12 bases lay between the germline ends. Here the CDR3 DNA reads TGCGCCAGCAGGTCAGCCTCGCGAGAGACCCAGTACTTC. Protein sequence: CASRSASRETQYF.

This clone showed up just a few times. The gene calls are TRBV23-1 and TRBJ2-7; weak D call: TRBD1 (6 bases). TRBV23-1 counts as an open reading frame of uncertain function. Trimming stripped 3 bases from V and 2 bases from J, with 8 bases between. The CDR3 is 13 residues long. The CDR3 loop is CASSQGAPYEQYF. DNA for the CDR3: TGCGCCAGCAGTCAGGGGGCCCCCTACGAGCAGTACTTC.

This clone was detected only a few times. The chain recombines TRBV7-3 with TRBJ2-4; D unresolved. Trimming stripped 2 bases from V and 4 bases from J, with 6 bases between. Germline V gene data show CDR1 as SGHTA and CDR2 as FQGTGA. This CDR3 has 13 residues. The CDR3 nucleotides are TGTGCCAGCAGCTTAGAAGGGAAAAACATTCAGTACTTC. Its protein is CASSLEGKNIQYF.

J is TRBJ1-1 and V is TRBV18; the match to TRBD1 covers 8 bases. CDR3 length: 17 amino acids. In germline, CDR1 is KGHSH, CDR2 LQKENI. V lost 0 bases and J lost 1; bases outside the gene matches: 7. Here the CDR3 DNA reads TGTGCCAGCTCACCACCCGGGAGAGACAGGGGGAACACTGAAGCTTTCTTT. It encodes CASSPPGRDRGNTEAFF.

This clone was detected only once. The chain has TRBV11-2 and TRBJ1-1; 8 bases match TRBD1. Germline V lookup: CDR1 SGHAT, CDR2 FQNNGV. CDR3 length equals 15 residues. Unmatched junction bases numbered 8, after V lost 5 bases and J lost 3 bases. The CDR3 nucleotides read TGTGCCAGCAGCGGACTCTACAGGGGGGACACTGAAGCTTTCTTT. This gives the protein CASSGLYRGDTEAFF.

The CDR3 bases are TGTGCCAGCTCACCACCGGGGGCAGGCGATGAAAAACTGTTTTTT. It encodes CASSPPGAGDEKLFF. The genes are TRBV18 and TRBJ1-4, with D possibly TRBD1 on 6 matching bases. Trimming shortened V by 0 bases and J by 6 bases, and 11 bases separated the two germline ends. CDR1 is KGHSH, CDR2 LQKENI, per germline. The length of the CDR3 is 15 residues. The full variable domain, its missing parts supplied by reference TRBV18 and TRBJ1-4, is NAGVMQNPRHLVRRRGQEARLRCSPMKGHSHVYWYRQLPEEGLKFMVYLQKENIIDESGMPKERFSAEFPKEGPSILRIQQVVRGDSAAYFCASSPPGAGDEKLFFGSGTQLSVL.

This chain uses TRBV30 with TRBJ2-3; either TRBD1 or TRBD2 may fit D (5 bases each). The CDR3 consists of 15 residues. The germline CDR1 and CDR2 sequences are GTSNPN and SVGIG (reference sequence). V was shortened by 0 bases and J by 1 base, with 11 bases between the two germline ends. The CDR3 here is CAWSVGTWGTDTQYF. Here the CDR3 DNA reads TGTGCCTGGAGTGTAGGGACCTGGGGCACAGATACGCAGTATTTT.

The chain joins TRBV7-9 to TRBJ2-5; no clear D gene. The germline V and J ends were trimmed by 1 base and 6 bases, with 12 bases remaining between them. CDR1 and CDR2 from the germline V gene are SEHNR and FQNEAQ (reference sequence). The CDR3 covers 14 residues. The CDR3 protein is CASSLEPAKQTQYF. The CDR3 coding sequence is TGTGCCAGCAGCTTAGAACCCGCTAAGCAGACCCAGTACTTC.

The V call is TRBV5-6, the J call TRBJ1-2; 7 nucleotides match TRBD1. The CDR3 is made up of 16 amino acids. V shed 1 base, J shed 2 bases, and the junction held 8 bases outside the gene matches. The germline V gene encodes CDR1 SGHDT and CDR2 YYEEEE. The CDR3 protein is CASSLRSTGVNYGYTF. CDR3 DNA sequence: TGTGCCAGCAGCTTGAGGTCTACAGGGGTCAACTATGGCTACACCTTC.

This clone was detected only a few times. This chain connects TRBV9 to TRBJ2-1; a possible D gene is TRBD1 (6 bases). Germline CDR1 is SGDLS and CDR2 is YYNGEE. V lost 5 bases and J 9 bases, leaving 12 bases between the germline ends. CDR3 length equals 12 residues. The CDR3 loop is CASSSQGREQFF. CDR3 nucleotide sequence: TGTGCCAGCAGTTCCCAGGGGCGTGAGCAGTTCTTC. Combining the CDR3 with reference TRBV9 and TRBJ2-1 gives the whole variable domain DSGVTQTPKHLITATGQRVTLRCSPRSGDLSVYWYQQSLDQGLQFLIQYYNGEERAKGNILERFSAQQFPDLHSELNLSSLELGDSALYFCASSSQGREQFFGPGTRLTVL.

The rearrangement uses TRBV14 and TRBJ2-1; unclear D gene. CDR3 length: 12 amino acids. Germline V CDR1 and CDR2: SGHDN, FVKESK. The V gene lost 6 bases and the J gene lost 8 bases, with 11 bases spanning the gap. CDR3 protein: CASRRDGDEQFF. In nucleotides, the CDR3 is TGTGCCAGCAGGCGAGATGGAGATGAGCAGTTCTTC.

This clone was seen a few times. The chain is built from TRBV18 and TRBJ1-1; D remains unclear. CDR3 size: 12 residues. V lost 6 bases and J lost 7, with 12 bases in between. CDR1 and CDR2 from the germline V gene are KGHSH and LQKENI. Here the CDR3 DNA reads TGTGCCAGCTCCCGACCGATGAGTGAAGCTTTCTTT. Translated, it gives CASSRPMSEAFF.

The chain combines TRBV2 with TRBJ2-5; 9 bases align to TRBD1. The germline V gene has CDR1 SNHLY and CDR2 FYNNEI. This CDR3 contains 14 residues. J was trimmed by 4 bases and V by 6 bases; bases with no gene match: 6. The CDR3 region has the DNA TGTGCCAGCAGCGGGAGGACAGGGGTAGAGACCCAGTACTTC. Its translation is CASSGRTGVETQYF.

The chain is built from TRBV7-9 and TRBJ2-3, with 8 nucleotides matching TRBD2. With 4 bases clipped from V and 2 bases from J, the junction kept 5 bases outside the gene matches. Germline CDR1 reads SEHNR; CDR2 reads FQNEAQ (reference sequence). The CDR3 is 15 amino acids. The CDR3 is CASSSREGHTDTQYF. Written as DNA, the CDR3 is TGTGCCAGCAGCTCTCGGGAGGGGCACACAGATACGCAGTATTTT. Based on the CDR3 plus reference TRBV7-9 and TRBJ2-3, the full variable domain is DTGVSQNPRHKITKRGQNVTFRCDPISEHNRLYWYRQTLGQGPEFLTYFQNEAQLEKSRLLSDRFSAERPKGSFSTLEIQRTEQGDSAMYLCASSSREGHTDTQYFGPGTRLTVL.

This clone was seen at least ten times. The chain has TRBV30 and TRBJ1-5, with 8 bases identical to TRBD1. Germline values: CDR1 GTSNPN, CDR2 SVGIG (reference sequence). V gave up 2 bases and J gave up 6 bases; unmatched junction bases: 3. The CDR3 has 13 residues. CDR3 bases: TGTGCCTGGAGTCCAGGGGGCGGTCAGCCCCAGCATTTT. Protein product: CAWSPGGGQPQHF.

A few counts support this clone. Other DNA sequences in this specimen translate into the identical CDR3. The chain recombines TRBV29-1 with TRBJ2-5; D call uncertain. The CDR3 runs to 12 residues. Germline V gene lookup returns CDR1 SQVTM and CDR2 ANQGSEA. V lost 2 bases and J 1 base, leaving 5 bases between the germline ends. DNA of the CDR3: TGCAGCGTTGAATATACCCAAGAGACCCAGTACTTC. It codes for CSVEYTQETQYF. Together with reference TRBV29-1 and TRBJ2-5, the CDR3 gives the full variable domain: SAVISQKPSRDICQRGTSLTIQCQVDSQVTMMFWYRQQPGQSLTLIATANQGSEATYESGFVIDKFPISRPNLTFSTLTVSNMSPEDSSIYLCSVEYTQETQYFGPGTRLLVL.

This clone has more than one count but fewer than ten. This chain uses TRBV9 with TRBJ2-1; 15 nucleotides line up with TRBD2. This CDR3 has 20 amino acids. Trimming cost V 3 bases and J 1 base; bases outside gene matches: 11. CDR1 and CDR2 (germline): SGDLS, YYNGEE. In DNA form, the CDR3 reads TGTGCCAGCAGCGGAGGGACTAGCGGGGGGAATGATGGGTCCTACAATGAGCAGTTCTTC. Amino acids: CASSGGTSGGNDGSYNEQFF.

This rearrangement joins TRBV11-3 to TRBJ2-7; D is undetermined. This CDR3 is 14 amino acids long. Germline-derived CDR1 and CDR2 are SGHNT and YENEEA. The V end was cut by 1 base, the J end by 3 bases, with 10 bases between. The CDR3 spells CASSLARAYYEQYV. The CDR3 nucleotides are TGTGCCAGCAGCTTAGCTCGGGCTTACTACGAGCAGTACGTC.

The chain combines TRBV10-3 with TRBJ2-2, with D unresolved. Trimming left V 4 bases short and J 2 bases short, with 2 bases between. Germline CDR1 reads ENHRY; CDR2 reads SYGVKD. This CDR3 spans 12 amino acids. The CDR3 protein is CAISANTGELFF. The CDR3 DNA follows: TGTGCCATCAGTGCAAACACCGGGGAGCTGTTTTTT.

The rearrangement links TRBV5-6 to TRBJ1-2, with no clear D. Trimming left V 2 bases short and J 7 bases short, with 12 bases between. Germline CDR1 is SGHDT and CDR2 is YYEEEE. The CDR3 length is 13 residues. The CDR3, as DNA: TGTGCCAGCAGCTTTCTTTTGAGTTCTGGCTACACCTTC. As protein: CASSFLLSSGYTF.

This clone appeared a few times. V gene TRBV5-4 combines with J gene TRBJ1-2; 11 positions agree with TRBD1. The V segment lost 2 bases and the J segment 8 bases; nucleotides outside the gene matches: 8. This CDR3 is built from 15 residues. Germline V gene data show CDR1 as SGHNT and CDR2 as YYREEE (reference sequence). The CDR3 sequence: CASSLPGTGGRGYTF. CDR3 coding DNA: TGTGCCAGCAGCTTACCCGGGACAGGGGGAAGAGGCTACACCTTC.

V gene TRBV9 combines with J gene TRBJ2-5, with 9 bases aligning to TRBD1. Trimming took 0 bases from V and 5 from J; bases not matched to a gene: 8. The CDR3 is 16 residues long. The germline CDR1 and CDR2 sequences are SGDLS and YYNGEE. Here the CDR3 reads CASSVDPQGARETQYF. The CDR3 DNA is TGTGCCAGCAGCGTAGACCCACAGGGGGCGCGGGAGACCCAGTACTTC.

This clone appeared a few times. V and J are TRBV5-6 and TRBJ1-1; weak D call: TRBD1 (6 bases). Germline V gene lookup returns CDR1 SGHDT and CDR2 YYEEEE. This CDR3 has 15 residues. Trimming left V 4 bases short and J 2 bases short, with 15 bases between. The CDR3 here is CASSLIGGANTEAFF. In nucleotides, the CDR3 is TGTGCCAGCAGCCTGATCGGGGGCGCAAACACTGAAGCTTTCTTT.

The chain is built from TRBV12-2 and TRBJ1-2. TRBV12-2 is annotated as a pseudogene. The CDR3 covers 13 residues. This chain's CDR3 is CAKAAGSPSGYTF. The CDR3 coding sequence is TGTGCAAAAGCGGCAGGCAGTCCTAGCGGCTACACCTTC.

This clone was picked up a small number of times. This chain uses TRBV19 with TRBJ2-1; 8 bases line up with TRBD2. The CDR3 is made up of 16 amino acids. V gave up 3 bases and J gave up 5 bases; unmatched junction bases: 9. Germline values: CDR1 LNHDA, CDR2 SQIVND (reference sequence). Here the CDR3 reads CASSILTGLEDNEQFF. The CDR3, as DNA: TGTGCCAGTAGTATCCTTACGGGACTAGAGGACAATGAGCAGTTCTTC.

The chain employs TRBV15 and TRBJ1-1, with D possibly being TRBD1 (6 bases). V lost 3 bases, J lost 1 base, and 9 bases lay in between. Per germline, CDR1 LNHNV and CDR2 YYDKDF (reference sequence). This CDR3 is built from 14 residues. The CDR3 is CATSRLQGNTEAFF. CDR3 nucleotides: TGTGCCACCAGCAGGTTACAGGGGAACACTGAAGCTTTCTTT.